These T cell receptor beta chains were read from a single sample in a study of response to subunit inactivated influenza vaccine. MiXCR was run by TCRdb on the RT-PCR reads, yielding one entry per CDR3 protein. The table shows about 540,000 distinct CDR3 sequences, with approximately 20% occurring only once. These records were also assigned to another study, of T cells expressing NK-cell markers.

Source: CD4+ T cells sorted from PBMCs, taken less than 13 days after vaccination. The source of these receptors is a man aged 50 to 59 who received an inactivated influenza vaccine. Both conserved end residues are part of each CDR3. D genes are given only for firm matches. A clone size is listed for some rows: how often the clone was seen (once, few, many), or a class if it is expanded.

clone size	D gene	V gene	J gene	CDR3 DNA	CDR3 protein
few	NA	TRBV7-8	TRBJ1-1	TGTGCCAGCGGTAGGCTGAACACTGAAGCTTTCTTT	CASGRLNTEAFF
many	NA	TRBV29-1	TRBJ1-1	TGCAGCCTTACCGAAAACACTGAAGCTTTCTTT	CSLTENTEAFF
NA	NA	TRBV7-9	TRBJ2-3	TGTGCCAGCTTCGGGGGAGATACGCAGTATTTT	CASFGGDTQYF
many	NA	TRBV7-2	TRBJ2-1	TGTGCCAGCTTACTTGGGACTTCCCCGGGCAATGAGCAGTTCTTC	CASLLGTSPGNEQFF
few	TRBD2	TRBV20-1	TRBJ2-3	TGCAGTGCTAGCACTAGCGGGAACACAGATACGCAGTATTTT	CSASTSGNTDTQYF
few	TRBD2	TRBV7-2	TRBJ2-1	TGTGCCAGCAGCGCCAGCGGGAGCGGCTCCTACAATGAGCAGTTCTTC	CASSASGSGSYNEQFF
few	NA	TRBV24-1	TRBJ1-1	TGTGCCACCCAAAGCTACCCCGGGACCCCTGCTTTCTTT	CATQSYPGTPAFF
NA	NA	TRBV27	TRBJ1-5	TGTGCCAGCAGTTTGGAGGGAAGGGAGCCCCAGCATTTT	CASSLEGREPQHF
few	TRBD2	TRBV4-2	TRBJ2-3	TGTGCCAGCAGCATTCAGCCTAGCGGGGGGGCGTCAGATACGCAGTATTTT	CASSIQPSGGASDTQYF
NA	TRBD1	TRBV5-1	TRBJ2-1	TGCGCCAGCAGCATCTCCGGGACAGGGGGCGCACGGCAGTTCTTC	CASSISGTGGARQFF
few	NA	TRBV6-1	TRBJ2-1	TGTGCCAGCGGCGGGACACGGGTTATCGATGAGCAGTTCTTC	CASGGTRVIDEQFF
NA	TRBD2	TRBV6-1	TRBJ2-7	TGTGCCAGCACTAGCGGGAGGGCCTTAAGCGAGCAGTACTTC	CASTSGRALSEQYF
few	TRBD1	TRBV10-3	TRBJ1-5	TGTGCCATCAGCCGGGACAGGGGCTCTAATCAGCCCCAGCATTTT	CAISRDRGSNQPQHF
NA	TRBD2	TRBV29-1	TRBJ2-1	TGCAGCGTTGACGTACTAGCGGGATTGCTCTACAATGAGCAGTTCTTC	CSVDVLAGLLYNEQFF
NA	NA	TRBV4-3	TRBJ2-2	TGCGCCAGCAGCCAAGACGACGGCCTGAACACCGGGGAGCTGTTTTTT	CASSQDDGLNTGELFF
NA	TRBD1	TRBV5-1	TRBJ1-2	TGCGCCAGCAGGGACAGGGTAGCTAACTATGGCTACACCTTC	CASRDRVANYGYTF
NA	NA	TRBV2	TRBJ2-5	TGTGCCAGCAGCGAACGGCCAGGGATAGGAGAGACCCAGTACTTC	CASSERPGIGETQYF
few	TRBD2	TRBV7-2	TRBJ2-7	TGTGCCAGCAGCTCCGCGGGGGGCTCCACCTACGAGCAGTACTTC	CASSSAGGSTYEQYF
NA	NA	TRBV6-6	TRBJ1-1	TGTGCCAGCATGTTGCGGGAATCTGAAGCTTTCTTT	CASMLRESEAFF
many	NA	TRBV7-8	TRBJ2-7	TGTGCCAGCAGCTCCTTAAGGGGAACCTACGAGCAGTACTTC	CASSSLRGTYEQYF
NA	TRBD1	TRBV14	TRBJ2-1	TGTGCCAGCAGCCACCCCGGGACAGGAGATTACAATGAGCAGTTCTTC	CASSHPGTGDYNEQFF
few	TRBD2	TRBV12-3/TRBV12-4	TRBJ2-5	TGTGCCAGCAGTCGACTAGCGGGGGGGCTCTGGGAGACCCAGTACTTC	CASSRLAGGLWETQYF
few	TRBD2	TRBV12-3/TRBV12-4	TRBJ2-7	TGTGCCAGCAGTTTTGGACTAGCGGGAGGGCCCCACGAGCAGTACTTC	CASSFGLAGGPHEQYF
few	TRBD1	TRBV6-1	TRBJ1-5	TGTGCCAGCAGGGGGACAGGCTTAAATCAGCCCCAGCATTTT	CASRGTGLNQPQHF
many	NA	TRBV4-2	TRBJ2-4	TGTGCCAGCAGCCAAGATCCCCTCTTGAGGAGTACGGACATTCAGTACTTC	CASSQDPLLRSTDIQYF
NA	NA	TRBV4-2	TRBJ1-3	TGTGCCAGCAGCTCCCAGATCGATTCTGGAAACACCATATATTTT	CASSSQIDSGNTIYF
NA	TRBD1	TRBV15	TRBJ1-1	TGTGCCACCTGGGAGGGTCGCAGGGGGCACACTGAAGCGTTCTTT	CATWEGRRGHTEAFF
NA	NA	TRBV2	TRBJ1-3	TGTGCCAGCGGCGGACGGATCTCTGGAAACACCATATATTTT	CASGGRISGNTIYF
few	TRBD2	TRBV12-3/TRBV12-4	TRBJ2-7	TGTGCCAGCAGTTTCAGCGGGGGAGTCTCCTACGAGCAGTACTTC	CASSFSGGVSYEQYF
NA	TRBD2	TRBV7-9	TRBJ2-1	TGTGCCAGCAGCAGGACTAGCGGGAGTAAGAATGAGCAGTTCTTC	CASSRTSGSKNEQFF
NA	TRBD1	TRBV20-1	TRBJ2-1	TGCAGTGCTAGAGATCAGGGGGCCAACTACTACAATGAGCAGTTCTTC	CSARDQGANYYNEQFF
NA	NA	TRBV28	TRBJ2-7	TGTGCCAGCAGTACTAGGGGAGATCCTCGGTACGAGCAGTACTTC	CASSTRGDPRYEQYF
NA	NA	TRBV12-3/TRBV12-4	TRBJ1-1	TGTGCCAGCAGTGCCGCCAGGGGAAGGTTGTACACTGAAGCTTTCTTT	CASSAARGRLYTEAFF
NA	NA	TRBV20-1	TRBJ2-7	TGCAGTGCTAGGGACCCCCGCACCTACGAGCAGTACTTC	CSARDPRTYEQYF
NA	TRBD1	TRBV13	TRBJ2-3	TGTGCCAGCAGCTTATGGGGGACAGGGGATATAGATACGCAGTATTTT	CASSLWGTGDIDTQYF
NA	NA	TRBV2	TRBJ2-5	TGTGCCAGCAGTGAACCCGGGAGTAGGGAGACCCAGTACTTC	CASSEPGSRETQYF
few	TRBD2	TRBV11-2	TRBJ2-3	TGTGCCAGCAGCTTAAAGACCGGGACTAGTAGGACAGATACGCAGTATTTT	CASSLKTGTSRTDTQYF
few	NA	TRBV7-8	TRBJ2-7	TGTGCCAGCAGCTTAGCGGCCGGGACCTACGAGCAGTACTTC	CASSLAAGTYEQYF
many	TRBD1	TRBV11-2	TRBJ2-5	TGTGCCAGCAGCCCCCGACAGGGCCAAGAGACCCAGTACTTC	CASSPRQGQETQYF
few	TRBD1	TRBV10-3	TRBJ2-1	TGTGCCACCGGACAGGGAAATTTGGAGCAGTTCTTC	CATGQGNLEQFF
few	NA	TRBV7-2	TRBJ2-3	TGTGCCAGCAGCTTATCCGGGTATACGCAGTATTTT	CASSLSGYTQYF
once	TRBD2	TRBV2	TRBJ2-1	TGTGCCACCAAGTCGGGTAGCGGGGTCTTGGATGAGCAGTTCTTC	CATKSGSGVLDEQFF
few	NA	TRBV2	TRBJ1-2	TGTGCCAGCAGGGAGGACAGAGGGGGCTACACCTTC	CASREDRGGYTF
NA	NA	TRBV24-1	TRBJ2-3	TGTGCCACCAGTGAAGACAGCTACACAGATACGCAGTATTTT	CATSEDSYTDTQYF
NA	NA	TRBV6-4	TRBJ2-1	TGTGCCAGCAGGGCTAGCGAGTTCTTC	CASRASEFF
few	TRBD2	TRBV28	TRBJ2-7	TGTGCCAGCAGTCAAACTAGCGGGGAGCTACACTTC	CASSQTSGELHF
few	NA	TRBV7-2	TRBJ2-2	TGTGCCAGCAGCAATGTGGCCGGGGAGCTGTTTTTT	CASSNVAGELFF
NA	NA	TRBV2	TRBJ2-1	TGTGCCAGCAGTGTTTCAAGCGTTTACAATGAGCAGTTCTTC	CASSVSSVYNEQFF
few	NA	TRBV7-6	TRBJ2-5	TGTGCCAGCAGCTTAGGGGGGCCTCGAGAGACCCAGTACTTC	CASSLGGPRETQYF
many	TRBD1	TRBV11-2	TRBJ2-5	TGTGCCAGCAGCTTCCAGACAGGGGATGGCGAGACCCAGTACTTC	CASSFQTGDGETQYF
many	TRBD2	TRBV5-1	TRBJ2-1	TGCGCCAGCGCGACTAGCGGGCCCGACAATGAGCAGTTCTTC	CASATSGPDNEQFF
NA	TRBD1	TRBV6-2/TRBV6-3	TRBJ2-3	TGTGCCAGCAGTTACAGCCCGGACAGGGTAACAGATACGCAGTATTTT	CASSYSPDRVTDTQYF
many	NA	TRBV29-1	TRBJ2-5	TGCAGCGTTGAACAGGGAGAGACCCAGTACTTC	CSVEQGETQYF